The sequence of this T cell receptor beta chain was determined in a study of PD-1 blockade in classical Hodgkin lymphoma. V was cut by 3 bases and J by 2 bases, with 13 bases left in between. Germline CDR1 SGHTS, CDR2 YDEGEE. The CDR3 loop spans 15 amino acids. With no exception, relapse followed autologous stem cell transplantation in all patients, and brentuximab vedotin exposure varied. Some clones are missing from TCRdb's copy, which holds only in-frame ones; the method was immunoSEQ multiplex PCR. The sample yields more than 45,000 clones, around two thirds seen once. The TCR was taken from a human donor with classical Hodgkin lymphoma. The gene calls are TRBV5-8 and TRBJ2-3, with D tentatively TRBD2 (5 bases). The starting material was peripheral blood mononuclear cells (PBMCs), obtained before the second cycle of nivolumab. CDR3 in DNA: TGTGCCAGCAGCTGGCGAGGGAAACTCACAGATACGCAGTATTTT. It specifies CASSWRGKLTDTQYF.